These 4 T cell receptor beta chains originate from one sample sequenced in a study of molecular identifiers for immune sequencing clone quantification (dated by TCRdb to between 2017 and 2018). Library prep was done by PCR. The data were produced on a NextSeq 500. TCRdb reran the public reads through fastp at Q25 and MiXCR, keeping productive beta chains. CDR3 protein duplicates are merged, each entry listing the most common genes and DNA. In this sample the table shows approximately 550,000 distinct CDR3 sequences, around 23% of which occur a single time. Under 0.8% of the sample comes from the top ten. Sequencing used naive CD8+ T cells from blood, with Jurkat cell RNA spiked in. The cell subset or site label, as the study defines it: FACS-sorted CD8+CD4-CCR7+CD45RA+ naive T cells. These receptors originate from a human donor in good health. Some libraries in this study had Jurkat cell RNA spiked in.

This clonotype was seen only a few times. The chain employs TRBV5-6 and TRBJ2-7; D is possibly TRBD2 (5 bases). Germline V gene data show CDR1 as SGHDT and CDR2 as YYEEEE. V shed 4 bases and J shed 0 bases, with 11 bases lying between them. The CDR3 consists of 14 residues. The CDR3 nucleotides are TGTGCCAGCAGCCTAGCCCAGTTCTCCTACGAGCAGTACTTC. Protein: CASSLAQFSYEQYF.

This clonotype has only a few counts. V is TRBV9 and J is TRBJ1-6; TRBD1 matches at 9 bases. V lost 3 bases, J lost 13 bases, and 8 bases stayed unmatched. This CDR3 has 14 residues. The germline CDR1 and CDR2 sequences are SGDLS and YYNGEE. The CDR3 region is CASSAGTGPFPLHF. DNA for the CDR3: TGTGCCAGCAGCGCAGGGACAGGGCCCTTCCCCCTCCACTTT.

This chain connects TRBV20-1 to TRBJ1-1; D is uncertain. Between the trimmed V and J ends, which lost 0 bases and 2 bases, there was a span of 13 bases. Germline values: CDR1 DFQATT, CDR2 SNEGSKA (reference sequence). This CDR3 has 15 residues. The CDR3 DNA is TGCAGTGCTAGAGAAGGACGGGGATACAACACTGAAGCTTTCTTT. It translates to CSAREGRGYNTEAFF.

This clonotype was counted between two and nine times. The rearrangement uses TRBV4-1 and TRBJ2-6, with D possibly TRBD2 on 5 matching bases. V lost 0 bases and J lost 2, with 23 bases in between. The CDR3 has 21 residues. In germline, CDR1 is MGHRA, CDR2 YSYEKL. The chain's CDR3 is CASSQDPLYVGVEPGANVLTF. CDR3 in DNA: TGCGCCAGCAGCCAAGATCCCCTTTATGTGGGAGTTGAGCCTGGGGCCAACGTCCTGACTTTC.